This is a list of T cell receptor beta chains from one sample in a study of shared clonotypes between healthy human individuals. Generated by immunoSEQ multiplex PCR, the TCRdb table keeps only in-frame clones and is missing some. The table has 2 million to 3 million clones, approximately 93% seen once. Sequencing was done on a sample of naive CD4+ T cells from PBMCs. These receptors originate from a man aged 18 to 30 in good health. Some clones in this sample may be carry-over from other donors' samples. The CDR3 runs from the conserved cysteine through the conserved F or W. The D gene is left open where the match is weak. A row's size may be missing; if present it is once, few, many or a size class.

CDR3: CASSEYGDEKLFF
DNA: TGTGCCAGCAGTGAATACGGTGACGAAAAACTGTTTTTT
size: NA
V: TRBV25-1
D: NA
J: TRBJ1-4

CDR3: CASSDYGGYGYTF
DNA: TGTGCCAGCAGTGACTATGGAGGCTATGGCTACACCTTC
size: NA
V: TRBV25-1
D: NA
J: TRBJ1-2

CDR3: CASSAPDRAYEQYF
DNA: TGCGCCAGCAGCGCCCCGGACAGGGCCTACGAGCAGTACTTC
size: NA
V: TRBV4-1
D: TRBD1
J: TRBJ2-7

CDR3: CASSSDSRGLEQYF
DNA: TGTGCCAGCAGCTCTGATTCCAGGGGGCTTGAGCAGTACTTC
size: NA
V: TRBV7-2
D: TRBD1
J: TRBJ2-7

CDR3: CASSGDRGSNDEQYF
DNA: TGTGCCAGCAGTGGTGACAGGGGGAGTAATGACGAGCAGTACTTC
size: NA
V: TRBV2
D: TRBD1
J: TRBJ2-7

CDR3: CASSPQGNQPQHF
DNA: TGTGCCAGCTCACCACAAGGTAATCAGCCCCAGCATTTT
size: NA
V: TRBV18
D: NA
J: TRBJ1-5

CDR3: CASSFKGGRGPYEQYF
DNA: TGTGCCAGCAGCTTTAAGGGGGGACGGGGACCCTACGAGCAGTACTTC
size: NA
V: TRBV7-2
D: NA
J: TRBJ2-7

CDR3: CATSRDPGQSYGYTF
DNA: TGTGCCACCAGCAGAGATCCAGGACAGTCCTATGGCTACACCTTC
size: NA
V: TRBV15
D: NA
J: TRBJ1-2

CDR3: CRSGSAMGYEQYF
DNA: TGCAGATCCGGAAGTGCAATGGGCTACGAGCAGTACTTC
size: NA
V: TRBV29-1
D: NA
J: TRBJ2-7

CDR3: CASSQEWHRGTTQRNTIYF
DNA: TGCGCCAGCAGCCAAGAATGGCACAGGGGGACCACTCAGAGAAACACCATATATTTT
size: NA
V: TRBV4-3
D: TRBD1
J: TRBJ1-3

CDR3: CASNTGLAGVDTQYF
DNA: TGTGCCAGCAATACGGGACTAGCGGGAGTGGATACGCAGTATTTT
size: once
V: TRBV6-1
D: TRBD2
J: TRBJ2-3

CDR3: CASGLGSAYNEQFF
DNA: TGTGCTAGTGGCCTGGGATCTGCCTACAATGAGCAGTTCTTC
size: NA
V: TRBV12-5
D: NA
J: TRBJ2-1

CDR3: CASSRQGPEAFF
DNA: TGTGCCAGCAGTCGACAGGGGCCTGAAGCTTTCTTT
size: NA
V: TRBV6-6
D: TRBD1
J: TRBJ1-1

CDR3: CASSYGAVYEQYF
DNA: TGTGCCAGCAGCTATGGGGCGGTCTACGAGCAGTACTTC
size: NA
V: TRBV5-6
D: NA
J: TRBJ2-7

CDR3: CASSLFGGYQGDEQYF
DNA: TGTGCCAGCAGCTTGTTCGGAGGGTATCAGGGAGACGAGCAGTACTTC
size: NA
V: TRBV5-6
D: NA
J: TRBJ2-7

CDR3: CASSPSGIQGFYEQYF
DNA: TGTGCCAGCAGCCCTTCAGGGATACAAGGATTCTACGAGCAGTACTTC
size: NA
V: TRBV5-4
D: NA
J: TRBJ2-7

CDR3: CASTGTTDGTQYF
DNA: TGTGCCAGCACCGGGACTACAGATGGGACCCAGTACTTC
size: NA
V: TRBV6-1
D: TRBD2
J: TRBJ2-5

CDR3: CASSLEVRGLQPSEQYF
DNA: TGTGCCAGCAGCTTAGAGGTTAGAGGACTGCAACCGTCAGAGCAGTACTTC
size: NA
V: TRBV7-8
D: NA
J: TRBJ2-7

CDR3: CASSEARGLGTDTQYF
DNA: TGTGCCAGCAGTGAAGCGAGGGGGCTGGGCACAGATACGCAGTATTTT
size: once
V: TRBV2
D: TRBD1
J: TRBJ2-3

CDR3: CASSPGGARTAYEQYF
DNA: TGTGCCAGCAGCCCCGGGGGAGCGCGGACCGCCTACGAGCAGTACTTC
size: NA
V: TRBV7-2
D: NA
J: TRBJ2-7

CDR3: CASSRTFSYNEQFF
DNA: TGTGCCAGTAGTAGGACCTTCTCCTACAATGAGCAGTTCTTC
size: NA
V: TRBV19
D: NA
J: TRBJ2-1

CDR3: CSARQNYGYTF
DNA: TGCAGTGCAAGACAGAACTATGGCTACACCTTC
size: NA
V: TRBV20-1
D: NA
J: TRBJ1-2

CDR3: CASSTIGQSTDTQYF
DNA: TGTGCCAGCAGTACAATTGGACAGAGCACAGATACGCAGTATTTT
size: NA
V: TRBV6-6
D: NA
J: TRBJ2-3

CDR3: CASSPSDFMGAEAFF
DNA: TGTGCCAGCTCACCATCTGACTTCATGGGGGCTGAAGCTTTCTTT
size: NA
V: TRBV18
D: NA
J: TRBJ1-1

CDR3: CASSLHGPTGAGGETQYF
DNA: TGCGCCAGCAGCTTGCACGGACCTACGGGCGCAGGTGGAGAGACCCAGTACTTC
size: NA
V: TRBV5-1
D: NA
J: TRBJ2-5

CDR3: CATSRRGGRAADTQYF
DNA: TGTGCCACCAGCAGAAGAGGCGGGAGGGCAGCAGATACGCAGTATTTT
size: once
V: TRBV15
D: TRBD2
J: TRBJ2-3

CDR3: CASSARGNSNYGYTF
DNA: TGTGCCAGCAGCGCCCGGGGAAACAGTAACTATGGCTACACCTTC
size: NA
V: TRBV9
D: NA
J: TRBJ1-2

CDR3: CASSAFPWTGGNSPLHF
DNA: TGTGCCAGCAGTGCTTTTCCATGGACAGGGGGAAATTCACCCCTCCACTTT
size: NA
V: TRBV6-1
D: TRBD1
J: TRBJ1-6

CDR3: CASTPGPDTQYF
DNA: TGTGCCAGCACCCCGGGCCCAGATACGCAGTATTTT
size: once
V: TRBV11-2
D: NA
J: TRBJ2-3

CDR3: CASSWDLSEEKLFF
DNA: TGTGCCAGCAGCTGGGACCTTTCGGAGGAAAAACTGTTTTTT
size: NA
V: TRBV7-9
D: NA
J: TRBJ1-4

CDR3: CAWSSSVLNQPQHF
DNA: TGTGCCTGGAGTTCCAGCGTCTTAAATCAGCCCCAGCATTTT
size: NA
V: TRBV30
D: NA
J: TRBJ1-5

CDR3: CSVEGRGANEKLFF
DNA: TGCAGCGTTGAAGGGAGAGGGGCTAATGAAAAACTGTTTTTT
size: NA
V: TRBV29-1
D: NA
J: TRBJ1-4

CDR3: CASSPWGLAGIWDNEQFF
DNA: TGCGCCAGCAGCCCTTGGGGCCTAGCGGGAATTTGGGACAATGAGCAGTTCTTC
size: NA
V: TRBV4-1
D: TRBD2
J: TRBJ2-1

CDR3: CTSSQVWLGLISKNIQYF
DNA: TGCACCAGCAGCCAAGTGTGGCTAGGGCTAATTTCCAAAAACATTCAGTACTTC
size: NA
V: TRBV1
D: NA
J: TRBJ2-4

CDR3: CASRAGAEQYF
DNA: TGCGCCAGCAGGGCAGGGGCCGAGCAGTACTTC
size: once
V: TRBV10-2
D: NA
J: TRBJ2-7

CDR3: CASSLDTGLAGFHEQYF
DNA: TGTGCCAGCAGCCTGGACACGGGACTAGCGGGATTTCACGAGCAGTACTTC
size: once
V: TRBV7-9
D: TRBD2
J: TRBJ2-7

CDR3: CASSLRGSGTEAFF
DNA: TGTGCCAGCAGCTTAAGGGGCAGTGGCACTGAAGCTTTCTTT
size: NA
V: TRBV7-9
D: NA
J: TRBJ1-1

CDR3: CASSQGLAGPTGELFF
DNA: TGTGCCAGCAGCCAAGGACTAGCGGGACCTACCGGGGAGCTGTTTTTT
size: NA
V: TRBV27
D: TRBD2
J: TRBJ2-2

CDR3: CASSLATGTSGSYEQYF
DNA: TGCGCCAGCAGCTTGGCTACCGGGACTAGCGGGAGTTACGAGCAGTACTTC
size: NA
V: TRBV5-1
D: TRBD2
J: TRBJ2-7

CDR3: CASGGTGVLGYTF
DNA: TGTGCCAGCGGCGGGACAGGGGTATTGGGCTACACCTTC
size: NA
V: TRBV2
D: TRBD1
J: TRBJ1-2

CDR3: CASAPPGANVLTF
DNA: TGTGCCAGCGCACCCCCCGGGGCCAACGTCCTGACTTTC
size: NA
V: TRBV5-6
D: NA
J: TRBJ2-6

CDR3: CASSSRQGAIGYGYTF
DNA: TGTGCCAGCAGCAGCCGACAGGGGGCTATTGGCTATGGCTACACCTTC
size: NA
V: TRBV21-1
D: NA
J: TRBJ1-2

CDR3: CASSLAGVPTNTEAFF
DNA: TGTGCCAGCAGCTTGGCCGGAGTACCGACGAACACTGAAGCTTTCTTT
size: NA
V: TRBV5-6
D: NA
J: TRBJ1-1

CDR3: CASSTRGGRYGYTF
DNA: TGTGCCAGCAGTACCCGGGGCGGACGCTATGGCTACACCTTC
size: NA
V: TRBV6-5
D: NA
J: TRBJ1-2

CDR3: CASSFYGGANTEAFF
DNA: TGTGCCAGCAGTTTCTATGGGGGGGCTAACACTGAAGCTTTCTTT
size: NA
V: TRBV10-3
D: NA
J: TRBJ1-1

CDR3: CAISESTRNQPQHF
DNA: TGTGCCATCAGTGAGTCAACAAGGAATCAGCCCCAGCATTTT
size: NA
V: TRBV10-3
D: NA
J: TRBJ1-5

CDR3: CASKAEMNTGELFF
DNA: TGCGCCAGCAAGGCGGAGATGAACACCGGGGAGCTGTTTTTT
size: NA
V: TRBV10-1
D: NA
J: TRBJ2-2

CDR3: CASSPGQGGLSLNTEAFF
DNA: TGTGCCAGCAGCCCTGGACAGGGGGGTCTCTCATTGAACACTGAAGCTTTCTTT
size: NA
V: TRBV4-2
D: TRBD1
J: TRBJ1-1

CDR3: CASSEGTGSYEQYF
DNA: TGTGCCAGCAGTGAAGGGACAGGCTCCTACGAGCAGTACTTC
size: once
V: TRBV2
D: TRBD1
J: TRBJ2-7

CDR3: CASSQETSGAYEQYF
DNA: TGCGCCAGCAGCCAGGAAACTAGCGGGGCCTACGAGCAGTACTTC
size: once
V: TRBV4-1
D: TRBD2
J: TRBJ2-7

CDR3: CATSRGLLAGTYEQYF
DNA: TGTGCCACCAGCAGAGGTCTACTAGCGGGGACCTACGAGCAGTACTTC
size: NA
V: TRBV15
D: TRBD2
J: TRBJ2-7

CDR3: CASSSTGNYGYTF
DNA: TGTGCCAGCAGTTCGACAGGGAACTATGGCTACACCTTC
size: NA
V: TRBV6-6
D: TRBD1
J: TRBJ1-2

CDR3: CASSGIAGGFPNTGELFF
DNA: TGTGCCAGCAGCGGTATAGCGGGAGGGTTTCCGAACACCGGGGAGCTGTTTTTT
size: NA
V: TRBV7-6
D: TRBD2
J: TRBJ2-2

CDR3: CASSLGKGGGPITDTQYF
DNA: TGTGCCAGCAGCTTAGGTAAAGGTGGCGGGCCGATCACAGATACGCAGTATTTT
size: NA
V: TRBV11-3
D: NA
J: TRBJ2-3

CDR3: CASSQEGMGGDIGQFF
DNA: TGCGCCAGCAGCCAAGAAGGCATGGGAGGGGACATTGGGCAGTTCTTC
size: NA
V: TRBV4-1
D: NA
J: TRBJ2-1